This TCR beta chain is drawn from a study of blood T cells in healthy people across ages. Findings and caveats of the study: Age showed a roughly linear inverse relationship with TCR beta diversity per million T cells. Leaving the PBMCs unsorted stopped any conclusive comparison of naive versus antigen-experienced cells.

The V and J ends lost 1 base and 3 bases respectively, with 18 bases between them. Germline loops: CDR1 LGHNA, CDR2 YNFKEQ. The CDR3 contains 17 residues. Comments on this clonotype: Its target is unknown.

Primers used in a second PCR of about 6 to 12 cycles were a sample-barcoded 5' primer and a J-beta primer mix. CDR3-containing paired-end reads numbered at least 2.5 million in each sample. TCRdb redid the calling of the 5' RACE reads with MiXCR, one entry per CDR3 protein. The top ten clones hold around 13% of a sample with about 1.1 million distinct CDR3 sequences, around two fifths of them seen once. Total RNA extracted from each sample amounted to at least 6 micrograms. This TCR came from a man between 18 and 35 years old in good health. This chain links TRBV4-2 with TRBJ1-1; a weak D match, TRBD1 (6 bases). The sample taken for sequencing was blood. The CDR3 is CASSQVDGGLLDTEAFF. CDR3 nucleotide sequence: TGTGCCAGCAGCCAAGTCGACGGGGGGCTACTGGACACTGAAGCTTTCTTT.